This entry is about one T cell receptor beta chain. This receptor's antigen is unknown. No base quality values were provided; no much bigger clone lies one nucleotide off. The entry originates in a study of shared clonotypes between healthy human individuals (dated by TCRdb to the early 2020s). For the study in its entirety: The cohort comprised a couple of women and a few men aged 18 to 49 years. To estimate repertoire size and how much clonotypes are shared between individuals, the study performed deep sequencing of blood TCR repertoires from roughly five healthy adults. To increase sequencing depth and limit assay-specific biases, TCR repertoire library preparation and sequencing were carried out by different laboratories using diverse techniques. Leukapheresis yielded between about 0.94 and 9.5 billion PBMCs per donor. Results the study describes overall, beyond this receptor: The small number of donors limited the genetic and exposure-history diversity represented. Based on pairwise subsampling, the degree of clonotype sharing among donors was expected to be affected by sequencing depth. Sampling was restricted to blood, and TCR repertoires in tissues likely differ from the TCR repertoires found in blood.

Cut back by 7 bases and 7 bases, the V and J ends lie 13 bases apart. The germline V gene sets CDR1 to SQVTM and CDR2 to ANQGSEA. The CDR3 numbers 12 residues from cysteine through phenylalanine. Only CDR3 DNA remains: 36 bases, in frame from the first base. The donors were healthy, HIV-negative adults with no recently reported acute infections or vaccinations. All donors were Caucasian adults living in Nashville, Tennessee, USA. For unsorted samples, roughly 81 million PBMCs were counted and genomic DNA was extracted with the QIAamp DNA Blood Mini kit. After blood collection by leukapheresis, PBMCs were isolated using Ficoll-Histopaque density gradient centrifugation and then cryopreserved in the vapor phase of liquid nitrogen. TCR CDR3 regions were amplified from genomic DNA by multiplex PCR using the deep immunoSEQ assay. For each cell subset, the extracted genomic DNA was distributed evenly across all wells of several immunoSEQ 96-well plates, and each plate served as one replicate. For unsorted PBMC, each replicate PCR was loaded with 250 to 300 ng genomic DNA, equivalent to about 30,000 T cell genomes. Genomic DNA from unsorted PBMC was sequenced over ten immunoSEQ deep assay plates. The purified libraries were quantified using a Qubit 3.0 fluorometer, sized with a Bioanalyzer 2100, and then quantified again using the KAPA Library Quantification kit. A separate single-read 150-cycle Illumina NextSeq 550 flow cell was used to sequence each immunoSEQ 96-well plate. Under the source paper's analysis protocol: The immunoSEQ output contained only junctional sequences without quality scores, so filtering could not match that applied to full-length reads. To assign V/J genes and CDR3, sequences were annotated using PyIR, a Python wrapper for IgBLAST v1.9, with IMGT germline references. Any read was removed if the V/J assignment was weak (E-value above 1e-6), the CDR3 was missing, or the read contained stop codons, out-of-frame junctions, or ambiguous translated residues. V3J clonotypes were defined as sequences sharing the same inferred V gene, J gene, and CDR3 amino acid sequence. Percentage overlap between repertoires was computed as shared unique clonotypes divided by the size of the smaller repertoire. Repertoire richness was assessed with RTK rarefaction, the Chao1 estimator, and Recon v2.1 estimates of unobserved clonotypes. The immuneACCESS repertoire file appears here via TCRdb, limited to in-frame rearrangements. These files lack a portion of the clones; in checked studies, under half of the deficit traces to unresolved V genes, and the cause of the others is not known. Clone size and the V and J calls come from that table; the DNA yielded D and trimming. The sample data list about half a million clones, and almost 80% of these were observed just once. The biggest ten clones account for approximately 12% of the sample.

This chain joins TRBV29-1 to TRBJ2-2; TRBD1 is a possible D gene, resting on 6 matching bases. Sequencing input: PBMCs. The TCR originated in a woman aged 40 to 55 in good health. Some clones in this sample may be carry-over from other donors' samples. The CDR3 protein sequence reads: CSARAGDGELFF. The DNA sequence is as follows: TGCAGCGCCCGAGCAGGGGACGGGGAGCTGTTTTTT.